Each of the 12 T cell receptor beta chains below was sequenced from the same sample in a study of naive and memory T cell subsets. Two oligonucleotides, mixed equimolar, formed the beta constant-region primer covering TRBC1 and TRBC2. The ligated cDNA underwent four PCR rounds using SP2 and nested alpha and beta constant-region primers. Each CDR3 protein is one row after TCRdb ran MiXCR on the UMI-ligation and nested PCR reads. The sample comprises over 80,000 distinct CDR3 sequences, about 10% of which are singletons, and roughly 0.13% rests with the top ten. These TCRs are of unknown antigen specificity. Study results and caveats: Naive repertoires, especially CD8, held a few larger clonotypes, possibly memory cells re-expressing CD45RA.

Input material: naive CD4+ T cells from blood. These TCRs come from a human donor in good health.

The chain has TRBV28 and TRBJ2-7; TRBD2 is a possible D gene (6 bases). CDR3 length: 14 amino acids. Per the germline V gene, CDR1 is MDHEN and CDR2 is SYDVKM. The V end lost 4 bases, the J end lost 0 bases, and 10 bases lay between the germline ends. CDR3 sequence reads: CASSSGTRSYEQYF. DNA of the CDR3: TGTGCCAGCAGTTCCGGGACTCGCTCCTACGAGCAGTACTTC.

This clonotype occurred many times. The rearrangement uses TRBV19 and TRBJ2-2; 14 bases agree with TRBD2. Trimming took 3 bases from V and 4 from J; bases not matched to a gene: 4. Germline lookup yields CDR1 LNHDA and CDR2 SQIVND (reference sequence). The CDR3 runs 17 residues. CDR3 bases: TGTGCCAGTAGTATGACTAGCGGGAGGGCCTCCACCGGGGAGCTGTTTTTT. The encoded protein is CASSMTSGRASTGELFF.

This chain connects TRBV4-2 to TRBJ2-3; D call uncertain. The V gene's germline CDR1 is LGHNA and CDR2 YNFKEQ. V lost 1 base and J lost 0, with 11 bases in between. The CDR3 is 16 residues long. CDR3: CASSQALGLSTDTQYF. DNA of the CDR3: TGTGCCAGCAGCCAAGCCCTGGGTCTTAGCACAGATACGCAGTATTTT.

The table lists this clonotype with a few counts. This chain links TRBV28 with TRBJ1-2; the match to TRBD1 covers 9 bases. Losses at the gene ends were 4 bases for V and 2 bases for J; bases not matched to a gene: 5. The CDR3 loop spans 15 amino acids. Per the germline V gene, CDR1 is MDHEN and CDR2 is SYDVKM. CDR3 nucleotides: TGTGCCAGCAGTTCCACAGGGGGCCGGAACTATGGCTACACCTTC. It is translated as CASSSTGGRNYGYTF.

Only a few counts were recorded for this clonotype. The chain has TRBV20-1 and TRBJ2-3; D gene ambiguous. The V gene lost 1 base and the J gene lost 2 bases, with 4 bases spanning the gap. From germline, CDR1 is DFQATT and CDR2 SNEGSKA (reference sequence). The CDR3 sequence is 12 residues long. CDR3 sequence: CSARGITDTQYF. Here the CDR3 DNA reads TGCAGTGCTAGAGGCATCACAGATACGCAGTATTTT.

The rearrangement links TRBV6-2 or TRBV6-3 to TRBJ1-5, with D maybe TRBD1 (6 bases). The CDR3 runs 17 residues. Per germline, CDR1 MNHEY and CDR2 SVGEGT. Trimming removed 3 bases at V and 4 bases at J, with 19 bases between. The CDR3 DNA reads as TGTGCCAGCAGTTATGGGGGACTCCGGGACATAAATCAGCCCCAGCATTTT. Protein: CASSYGGLRDINQPQHF.

The rearrangement links TRBV7-9 to TRBJ1-1; TRBD1 matches at 8 bases. CDR1 and CDR2 (germline): SEHNR, FQNEAQ (reference sequence). The CDR3 contains 14 residues. V dropped 7 bases and J dropped 7; count of bases not matched to a gene: 11. In DNA, the CDR3 is TGTGCCAGCACCTCCACGATGGGGACAGGTGAAGCTTTCTTT. It yields the protein CASTSTMGTGEAFF.

This clonotype was recorded at least ten times. The rearrangement joins TRBV20-1 to TRBJ2-1; unclear D gene. Between the trimmed V and J ends, which lost 6 bases and 8 bases, there was a span of 11 bases. Germline-derived CDR1 and CDR2 are DFQATT and SNEGSKA (reference sequence). There are 11 residues in the CDR3. CDR3 DNA: TGCAGTGCCCGACCAGTGGATGAGCAGTTCTTC. It encodes CSARPVDEQFF.

Here the CDR3 DNA reads TGTGCCAGCAGTTCGCAGGTAAACTACAATGAGCAGTTCTTC. Encoded protein: CASSSQVNYNEQFF. V is TRBV12-3 or TRBV12-4 and J is TRBJ2-1, with D unresolved. Trimming took 4 bases from V and 3 from J, leaving 10 bases between them. This CDR3 spans 14 amino acids.

The rearrangement joins TRBV14 to TRBJ1-4; D is unclear. The CDR3 length is 13 residues. Germline CDR1 is SGHDN and CDR2 is FVKESK. Trimming removed 3 bases from V and 6 bases from J, with 8 bases in between. Here the CDR3 reads CASSQGADEKLFF. The CDR3 DNA is TGTGCCAGCAGCCAGGGAGCGGATGAAAAACTGTTTTTT.

The rearrangement links TRBV3-1 to TRBJ1-6; D is ambiguous. CDR3 size: 13 residues. Germline loops: CDR1 LGHDT, CDR2 YNNKEL (reference sequence). The V end lost 3 bases, the J end lost 6 bases, and 6 bases lay between the germline ends. The CDR3 coding sequence is TGTGCCAGCAGCCACAAGGGTAATTCACCCCTCCACTTT. Translating gives CASSHKGNSPLHF.

The chain recombines TRBV2 with TRBJ2-3; unclear D gene. Trimming left V 6 bases short and J 2 bases short, with 12 bases between. CDR1 is SNHLY and CDR2 is FYNNEI in the germline V gene. This CDR3 region has 14 residues. The CDR3 nucleotides read TGTGCCAGCAGGCCGACGCTTTACACAGATACGCAGTATTTT. Translated: CASRPTLYTDTQYF.